Listed here are 8 T cell receptor beta chains from one sample, sequenced in a study of OX40 agonist ivuxolimab in advanced cancers. Assay used: immunoSEQ multiplex PCR; TCRdb lists only in-frame clones, some missing. The sample has tens of thousands of clones; around 88% are singletons. The material was CD4+ or CD8+ T cells sorted from blood, obtained in a trial of the OX40 agonist ivuxolimab. These receptors all stem from an adult with an advanced solid tumor such as melanoma, head and neck, liver or kidney cancer.

This chain connects TRBV19 to TRBJ2-7, with a possible D match to TRBD2 (6 bases). This CDR3 spans 15 amino acids. The V and J ends lost 3 bases and 0 bases respectively, with 12 bases between them. In germline, CDR1 is LNHDA, CDR2 SQIVND (reference sequence). CDR3 protein: CASSISGGSSYEQYF. For the CDR3, the DNA is TGTGCCAGTAGTATTTCCGGGGGAAGCTCCTACGAGCAGTACTTC.

The genes are TRBV4-1 and TRBJ1-5; D unresolved. The CDR3 is 15 amino acids. Germline-derived CDR1 and CDR2 are MGHRA and YSYEKL. Trimming left V 1 base short and J 2 bases short, with 9 bases between. CDR3 bases: TGCGCCAGCAGCCAAGGGCAGGACCGCAATCAGCCCCAGCATTTT. Translating gives CASSQGQDRNQPQHF.

DNA of the CDR3: TGTGCCAGCAGAGCAGGACAGGGGATAGGGTATGGCTACACCTTC. This translates into CASRAGQGIGYGYTF. The chain employs TRBV28 and TRBJ1-2, with 9 bases aligning to TRBD1. Trimming at V came to 6 bases and at J to 5 bases, leaving 10 bases not matched to a gene. CDR1 MDHEN and CDR2 SYDVKM come from the germline V gene. The CDR3 extends over 15 amino acids.

V gene TRBV4-2 combines with J gene TRBJ2-7, with 10 bases fitting TRBD2. Germline CDR1 LGHNA, CDR2 YNFKEQ. With 2 bases clipped from V and 0 bases from J, the junction kept 10 bases outside the gene matches. This CDR3 is 18 amino acids long. DNA for the CDR3: TGTGCCAGCAGCCAAACTACCGGGACTAGCGAGAGCTCCTACGAGCAGTACTTC. Translated: CASSQTTGTSESSYEQYF.

This clone was observed once. The rearrangement uses TRBV4-3 and TRBJ1-1; D not certain. The CDR3 extends over 15 amino acids. V was pared by 0 bases and J by 4 bases, with 12 bases between. CDR1 and CDR2 (germline): LGHNA, YSLEER. CDR3 sequence (DNA): TGCGCCAGCAGCCAAGAAAGGGCCCTGGGCACTGAAGCTTTCTTT. Its translation is CASSQERALGTEAFF.

The CDR3 region has the DNA TGTGCCAGCAGTGCCTCAGGGGTCCGGAATGAGCAGTTCTTC. It yields the protein CASSASGVRNEQFF. V and J are TRBV2 and TRBJ2-1, with D maybe TRBD1 (6 bases). Trimming took 4 bases from V and 7 from J, leaving 14 bases between them. Looked up from germline, CDR1 is SNHLY and CDR2 is FYNNEI. This CDR3 comprises 14 residues.

The chain joins TRBV5-6 to TRBJ2-5, with D possibly called TRBD1 or TRBD2 (7 bases each). The germline V gene has CDR1 SGHDT and CDR2 YYEEEE. The CDR3 consists of 15 residues. V was pared by 4 bases and J by 4 bases, with 17 bases between. The CDR3 protein is CASSIAPGGGETQYF. CDR3 sequence (DNA): TGTGCCAGCAGCATCGCACCAGGGGGGGGAGAGACCCAGTACTTC.

J is TRBJ1-5 and V is TRBV4-2, with 9 bases matching TRBD1. This CDR3 has 16 residues. CDR1 and CDR2 from the germline V gene are LGHNA and YNFKEQ. J was trimmed by 3 bases and V by 1 base; bases with no gene match: 4. The CDR3 protein is CASSQGRDRVNQPQHF. The CDR3 nucleotides read TGTGCCAGCAGCCAAGGCCGGGACAGGGTCAATCAGCCCCAGCATTTT.